The subject of this entry is one T cell receptor beta chain. Its specific antigen is unknown. There are no base qualities to consult, and no much larger clone falls within one base. The sample originates from a study of T cells in localized non-small cell lung cancer (dated by TCRdb to the early 2020s). Background for the entire study: The study examined T cell repertoires in a few hundred patients with early-stage NSCLC and compared tumors with uninvolved tumor-adjacent lungs. The cohort comprised roughly 220 treatment-naïve NSCLC patients with resected, localized lung tumors. The mean age of the NSCLC patients was around 65 years, with approximately 130 men and about a hundred women. What the work shows at the level of the full study, not this receptor alone: Higher T cell density in blood was associated with longer overall survival, whereas higher clonality in adjacent lung was associated with shorter survival. A median of roughly 60 of the top 100 tumor clones turned up in the paired uninvolved adjacent lung, and some 28 of those clones also ranked among the top 100 of that same adjacent lung. Since the design was exploratory, TCR variables were selected using unadjusted p-values with no false-discovery rate correction. Because multi-region tumor sequencing was not done, intratumor heterogeneity could not be ruled out. Uninvolved tumor-adjacent lung showed the highest T cell clonality, higher than tumor, which suggests more focused antigenic responses in the uninvolved tumor-adjacent lung.

The CDR1 and CDR2 encoded by the germline V gene are MGHDK and SYGVNS. V and J lose 6 bases and 0 bases, and a span of 9 bases separates them. The cysteine opens and the phenylalanine closes a CDR3 of 15 amino acids. Kept here is only the CDR3 DNA, which spans 45 bases and is read in frame from base 1. At diagnosis, peripheral blood, uninvolved tumor-adjacent lung and tumor were collected and stored as a combination of fresh-frozen and FFPE material. For TCR repertoire profiling, the blood samples were analyzed as peripheral blood mononuclear cells. The immunoSEQ Assay was used to sequence TCR beta CDR3 regions from DNA. Regarding the original processing steps: T cell density was computed as TCR beta template counts normalized to usable DNA estimated by amplifying housekeeping genes. The preseqR package was used to estimate richness by extrapolating to 400,000 templates for PBMC samples and to 120,000 templates for tissue samples. Clonality was defined by subtracting Pielou's evenness from one. To identify tissue-enriched TCRs, differential abundance testing was run on productive amino-acid clonotypes with a minimum total count of 5 and an alpha of 0.1. The Jaccard Index and the Morisita Overlap Index were used to quantify repertoire overlap between compartments. GLIPH clustered TCR beta CDR3s with public tetramer-defined viral CDR3s; viral motifs required at least three viral sequences plus V-gene enrichment. TCRdb took this table from immuneACCESS and kept in-frame rearrangements with V and J called. Such tables lack part of the clones; where checked against another copy, unresolved V genes explain under half of the gap, and the rest is unexplained. The V and J calls and clone size are taken from that table; D and trimming were inferred from the DNA. This sample is represented by about 52,000 clones; about three quarters of them were singletons. Of the sample, 4.5% to 5.5% falls within the top ten clones.

This TCR was sampled from a woman aged 35-75 years with stage II lung adenocarcinoma. The sequence is built from TRBV25-1 and TRBJ2-6; the D segment could be TRBD1, given 6 matching bases. The sequencing here drew on PBMCs, taken before any cancer treatment. The CDR3 loop reads CASRDSLSGANVLTF. In nucleotides, the sequence is TGTGCCAGCAGGGACAGCCTCTCTGGGGCCAACGTCCTGACTTTC.